This T cell receptor (beta chain) was recorded in a study of control samples from healthy donors and cancer patients. The CDR3 has 17 amino acids. Germline V gene lookup returns CDR1 SGHVS and CDR2 FQNEAQ. The ends lost 5 bases at V and 3 bases at J; junction bases unmatched: 10. Sequencing used immunoSEQ multiplex PCR; TCRdb keeps in-frame clones, though not all of them. The table has approximately 69,000 clones, roughly 89% seen once. The receptor was isolated from a man between 60 and 75 years old with colorectal cancer. The V and J genes are TRBV7-8 and TRBJ2-5; 12 bases fit TRBD1. Sequencing input: PBMCs. CDR3 coding DNA: TGTGCCAGCAGCCCCAGGAGGGGACAGGGGGCCAAAGAGACCCAGTACTTC. Translation: CASSPRRGQGAKETQYF.